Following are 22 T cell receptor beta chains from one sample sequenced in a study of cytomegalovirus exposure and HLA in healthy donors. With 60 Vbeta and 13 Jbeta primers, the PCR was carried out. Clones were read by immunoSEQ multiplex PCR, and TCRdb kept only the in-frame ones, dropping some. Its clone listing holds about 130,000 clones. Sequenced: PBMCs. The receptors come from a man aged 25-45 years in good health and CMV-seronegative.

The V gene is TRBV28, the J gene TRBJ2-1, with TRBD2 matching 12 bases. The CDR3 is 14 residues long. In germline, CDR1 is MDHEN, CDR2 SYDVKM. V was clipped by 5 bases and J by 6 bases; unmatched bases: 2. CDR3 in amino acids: CASSLAGGFNEQFF. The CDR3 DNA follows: TGTGCCAGCAGTCTAGCGGGAGGGTTCAATGAGCAGTTCTTC. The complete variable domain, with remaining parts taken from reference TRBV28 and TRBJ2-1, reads DVKVTQSSRYLVKRTGEKVFLECVQDMDHENMFWYRQDPGLGLRLIYFSYDVKMKEKGDIPEGYSVSREKKERFSLILESASTNQTSMYLCASSLAGGFNEQFFGPGTRLTVL.

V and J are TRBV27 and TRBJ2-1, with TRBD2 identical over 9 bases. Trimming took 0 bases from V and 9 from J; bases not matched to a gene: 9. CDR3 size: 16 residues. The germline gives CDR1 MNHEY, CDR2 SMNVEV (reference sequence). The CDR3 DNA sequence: TGTGCCAGCAGTTTATCGGGCGGGAGGGGTTTCGGTGAGCAGTTCTTC. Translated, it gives CASSLSGGRGFGEQFF.

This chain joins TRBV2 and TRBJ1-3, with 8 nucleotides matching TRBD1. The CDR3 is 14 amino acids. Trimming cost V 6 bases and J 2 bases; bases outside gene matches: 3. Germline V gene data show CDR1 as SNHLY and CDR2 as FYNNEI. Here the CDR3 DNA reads TGTGCCAGCAGCGTGACAGGGGCTGGAAACACCATATATTTT. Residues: CASSVTGAGNTIYF.

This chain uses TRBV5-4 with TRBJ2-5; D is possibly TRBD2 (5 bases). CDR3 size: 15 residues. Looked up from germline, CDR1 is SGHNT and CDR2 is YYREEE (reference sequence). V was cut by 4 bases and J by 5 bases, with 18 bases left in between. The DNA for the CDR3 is TGTGCCAGCAGCCCGGTTCCCGGGATGCGGGAGACCCAGTACTTC. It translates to CASSPVPGMRETQYF.

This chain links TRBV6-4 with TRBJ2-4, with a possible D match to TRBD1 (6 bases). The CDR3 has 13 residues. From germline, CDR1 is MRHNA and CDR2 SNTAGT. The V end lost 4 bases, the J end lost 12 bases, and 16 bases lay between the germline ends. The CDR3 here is CASSVDLGQPQYF. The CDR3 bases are TGTGCCAGCAGTGTCGACCTCGGACAGCCTCAGTACTTC.

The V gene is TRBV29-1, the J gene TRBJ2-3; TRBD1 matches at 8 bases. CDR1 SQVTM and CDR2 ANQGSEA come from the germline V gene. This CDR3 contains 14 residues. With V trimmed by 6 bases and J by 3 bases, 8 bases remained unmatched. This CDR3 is CSVLGQGWTDTQYF. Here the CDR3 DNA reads TGCAGCGTCCTCGGACAGGGTTGGACAGATACGCAGTATTTT.

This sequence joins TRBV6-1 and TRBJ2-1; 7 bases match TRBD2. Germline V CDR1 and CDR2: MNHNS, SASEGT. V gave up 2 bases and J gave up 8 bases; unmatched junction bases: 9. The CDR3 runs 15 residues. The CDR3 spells CASSELGSGSYEQFF. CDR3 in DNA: TGTGCCAGCAGTGAATTGGGTAGCGGGTCGTATGAGCAGTTCTTC.

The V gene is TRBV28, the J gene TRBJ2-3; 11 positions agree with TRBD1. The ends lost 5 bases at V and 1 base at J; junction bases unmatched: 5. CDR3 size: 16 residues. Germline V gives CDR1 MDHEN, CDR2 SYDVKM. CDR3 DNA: TGTGCCAGCAGTCCACCGGGACAGGGGGGCACAGATACGCAGTATTTT. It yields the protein CASSPPGQGGTDTQYF.

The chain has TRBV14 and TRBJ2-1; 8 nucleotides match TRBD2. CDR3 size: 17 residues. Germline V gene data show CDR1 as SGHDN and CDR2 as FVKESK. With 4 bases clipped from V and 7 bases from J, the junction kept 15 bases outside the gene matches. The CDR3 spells CASSPDSTSGLLNEQFF. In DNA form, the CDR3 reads TGTGCCAGCAGCCCAGACTCCACTAGCGGATTATTGAATGAGCAGTTCTTC.

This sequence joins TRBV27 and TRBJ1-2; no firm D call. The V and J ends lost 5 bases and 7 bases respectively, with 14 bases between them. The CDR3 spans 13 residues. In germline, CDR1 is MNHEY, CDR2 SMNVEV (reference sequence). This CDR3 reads CASSPSGRVGYTF. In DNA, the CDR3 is TGTGCCAGCAGTCCCTCTGGGAGGGTTGGCTACACCTTC.

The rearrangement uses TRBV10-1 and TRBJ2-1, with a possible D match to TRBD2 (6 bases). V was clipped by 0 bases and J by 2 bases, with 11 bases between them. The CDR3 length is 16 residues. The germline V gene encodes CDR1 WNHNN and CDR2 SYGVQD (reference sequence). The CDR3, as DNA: TGCGCCAGCAGTGAGTCACTAGCTCAGACCTACAATGAGCAGTTCTTC. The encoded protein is CASSESLAQTYNEQFF.

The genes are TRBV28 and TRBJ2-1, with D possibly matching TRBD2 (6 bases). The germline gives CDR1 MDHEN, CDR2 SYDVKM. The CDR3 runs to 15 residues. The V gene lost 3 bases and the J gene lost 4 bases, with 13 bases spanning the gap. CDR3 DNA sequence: TGTGCCAGCAGTTTGGGTGTAGCGGTTTACAATGAGCAGTTCTTC. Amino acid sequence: CASSLGVAVYNEQFF. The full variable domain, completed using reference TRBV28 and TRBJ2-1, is DVKVTQSSRYLVKRTGEKVFLECVQDMDHENMFWYRQDPGLGLRLIYFSYDVKMKEKGDIPEGYSVSREKKERFSLILESASTNQTSMYLCASSLGVAVYNEQFFGPGTRLTVL.

CDR3 amino acids: CASSLGLAAYNEQFF. The DNA for the CDR3 is TGTGCCAGCAGCTTAGGTCTAGCGGCGTACAATGAGCAGTTCTTC. This chain links TRBV7-2 with TRBJ2-1, with TRBD2 matching over 7 bases. After removal of 1 base from V and 4 bases from J, the junction contained 4 bases not matched to a gene. Per the germline V gene, CDR1 is SGHTA and CDR2 is FQGNSA. CDR3 size: 15 residues.

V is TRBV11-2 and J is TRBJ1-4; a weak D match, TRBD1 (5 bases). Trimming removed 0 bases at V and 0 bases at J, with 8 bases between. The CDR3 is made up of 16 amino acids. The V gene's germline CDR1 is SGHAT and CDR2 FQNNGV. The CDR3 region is CASSLDREATNEKLFF. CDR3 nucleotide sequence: TGTGCCAGCAGCTTAGACAGGGAAGCAACTAATGAAAAACTGTTTTTT.

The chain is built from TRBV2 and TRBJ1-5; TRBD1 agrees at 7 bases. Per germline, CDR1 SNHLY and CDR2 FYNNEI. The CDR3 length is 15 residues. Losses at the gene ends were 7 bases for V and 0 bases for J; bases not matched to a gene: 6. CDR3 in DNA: TGTGCCAGCACGACGACAGGGTCTAGCAATCAGCCCCAGCATTTT. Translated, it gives CASTTTGSSNQPQHF.

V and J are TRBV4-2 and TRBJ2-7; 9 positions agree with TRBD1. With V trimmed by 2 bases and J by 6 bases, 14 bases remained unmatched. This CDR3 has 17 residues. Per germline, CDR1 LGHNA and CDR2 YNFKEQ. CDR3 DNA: TGTGCCAGCAGCCAACCTTTAGGGGGACAGGGAGTCTCCGAGCAGTACTTC. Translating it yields CASSQPLGGQGVSEQYF.

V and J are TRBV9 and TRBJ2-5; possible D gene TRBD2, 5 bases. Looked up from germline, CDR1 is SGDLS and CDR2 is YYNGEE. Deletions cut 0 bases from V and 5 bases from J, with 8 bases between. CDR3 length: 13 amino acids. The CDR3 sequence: CASSVAAGETQYF. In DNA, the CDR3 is TGTGCCAGCAGCGTAGCGGCGGGCGAGACCCAGTACTTC.

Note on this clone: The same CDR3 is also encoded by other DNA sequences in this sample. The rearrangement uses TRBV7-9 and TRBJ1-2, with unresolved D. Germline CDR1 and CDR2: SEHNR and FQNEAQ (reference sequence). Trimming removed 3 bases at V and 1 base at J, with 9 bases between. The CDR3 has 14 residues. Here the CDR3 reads CASSLNPVNYGYTF. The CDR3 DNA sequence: TGTGCCAGCAGCTTGAATCCGGTTAACTATGGCTACACCTTC.

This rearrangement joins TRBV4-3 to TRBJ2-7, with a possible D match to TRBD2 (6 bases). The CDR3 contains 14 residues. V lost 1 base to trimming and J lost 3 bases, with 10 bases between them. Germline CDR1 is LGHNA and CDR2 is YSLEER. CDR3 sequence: CASSQGWRGYEQYF. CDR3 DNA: TGCGCCAGCAGCCAAGGTTGGCGGGGCTACGAGCAGTACTTC.

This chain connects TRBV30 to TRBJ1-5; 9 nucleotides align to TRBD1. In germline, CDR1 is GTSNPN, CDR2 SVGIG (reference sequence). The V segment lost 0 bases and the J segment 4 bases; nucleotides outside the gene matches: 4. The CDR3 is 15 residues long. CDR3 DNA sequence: TGTGCCTGGAGTGTACCGGACAGGGGAAATCAGCCCCAGCATTTT. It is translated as CAWSVPDRGNQPQHF.

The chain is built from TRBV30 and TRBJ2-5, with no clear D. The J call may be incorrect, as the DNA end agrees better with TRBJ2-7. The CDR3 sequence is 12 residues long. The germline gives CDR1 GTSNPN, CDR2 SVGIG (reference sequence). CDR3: CAWSVISHEQYF. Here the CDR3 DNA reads TGTGCCTGGAGTGTAATTTCGCACGAGCAGTACTTC.

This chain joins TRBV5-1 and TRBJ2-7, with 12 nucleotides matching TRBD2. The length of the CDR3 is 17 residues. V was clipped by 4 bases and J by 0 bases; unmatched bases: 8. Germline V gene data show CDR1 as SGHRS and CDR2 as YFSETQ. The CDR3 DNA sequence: TGCGCCAGCAGCCAACTAGCGGGAGGCTCTAACTCCTACGAGCAGTACTTC. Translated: CASSQLAGGSNSYEQYF. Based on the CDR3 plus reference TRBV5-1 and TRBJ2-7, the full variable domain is KAGVTQTPRYLIKTRGQQVTLSCSPISGHRSVSWYQQTPGQGLQFLFEYFSETQRNKGNFPGRFSGRQFSNSRSEMNVSTLELGDSALYLCASSQLAGGSNSYEQYFGPGTRLTVT.